A single sample gave rise to the 29 T cell receptor beta chains below, sequenced in a study of metastatic and nonmetastatic thyroid tumors. Every patient was untreated before thyroid surgery. TCRdb reanalyzed the PCR reads with MiXCR. The repertoire consists of around 17,000 clones, with around 30% occurring once and the leading ten covering roughly 15%. The specimen sequenced was tumor tissue. These receptors came from a female donor with papillary thyroid cancer or a benign thyroid nodule (not recorded which). Some clones in this sample may be carry-over from other donors' samples.

This clone rates as medium-sized. V is TRBV20-1 and J is TRBJ1-4; no definite D call. The germline gives CDR1 DFQATT, CDR2 SNEGSKA (reference sequence). The V end was cut by 2 bases, the J end by 0 bases, with 13 bases between. The CDR3 length is 16 residues. In DNA, the CDR3 is TGCAGTGCTAGATGGCAGCCCGATCCAACTAATGAAAAACTGTTTTTT. It codes for CSARWQPDPTNEKLFF.

This clone was recorded at least ten times. Other DNA variants within this sample encode the same CDR3. V gene TRBV5-1 combines with J gene TRBJ2-5, with 9 bases matching TRBD2. CDR3 length: 16 amino acids. J lost 6 bases, V lost 0 bases, and 9 bases had no gene match. Germline CDR1 and CDR2: SGHRS and YFSETQ. The CDR3 bases are TGCGCCAGCAGCTTGGGAAGTAGCGGGAGTAGTAAGACCCAGTACTTC. It yields the protein CASSLGSSGSSKTQYF.

The table lists this clone with many counts. The V and J genes are TRBV24-1 and TRBJ2-1; D unclear. The V gene's germline CDR1 is KGHDR and CDR2 SFDVKD. The CDR3 covers 16 residues. Trimming shortened V by 3 bases and J by 0 bases, and 11 bases separated the two germline ends. The CDR3 DNA reads TGTGCCACCAGTGATCCTACAGCGAGCTCCTACAATGAGCAGTTCTTC. It is translated as CATSDPTASSYNEQFF.

The gene calls are TRBV6-1 and TRBJ2-7; 12 nucleotides agree with TRBD2. Germline loops: CDR1 MNHNS, CDR2 SASEGT. V lost 6 bases to trimming and J lost 1 base; unmatched junction nucleotides: 4. CDR3 length: 15 residues. As DNA, the CDR3 is TGTGCCAGCAGGTCGACTAGCGGGAGTTCCTACGAGCAGTACTTC. Translating gives CASRSTSGSSYEQYF.

This clone was recorded a few times. Compared with germline, one end of the junction differs, possibly owing to a read error. The chain links TRBV27 to TRBJ1-1; D is perhaps TRBD1 (6 bases). Germline V gene lookup returns CDR1 MNHEY and CDR2 SMNVEV (reference sequence). CDR3 size: 14 residues. The CDR3, as DNA: TGTGCCAGCAGTCCCCATCGACTGGGGGCCGAAGCTTTATTT. It encodes CASSPHRLGAEALF.

The J gene is TRBJ2-7, the V gene TRBV3-1; no definite D call. The CDR3 spans 13 residues. Deletions cut 4 bases from V and 2 bases from J, with 9 bases between. Germline V gives CDR1 LGHDT, CDR2 YNNKEL (reference sequence). In DNA form, the CDR3 reads TGTGCCAGCAGCCTCGGGCAGACCTACGAGCAGTACTTC. This sequence encodes CASSLGQTYEQYF.

This clone was counted between two and nine times. The chain recombines TRBV28 with TRBJ2-2; 9 nucleotides line up with TRBD1. This CDR3 contains 15 residues. In germline, CDR1 is MDHEN, CDR2 SYDVKM. Trimming cost V 2 bases and J 3 bases; bases outside gene matches: 1. The CDR3 is CASSLGDRDTGELFF. In DNA form, the CDR3 reads TGTGCCAGCAGTTTAGGGGACAGGGACACCGGGGAGCTGTTTTTT.

The genes are TRBV5-1 and TRBJ1-2, with 9 bases aligning to TRBD1. CDR3 length: 14 amino acids. J lost 7 bases, V lost 4 bases, and 8 bases had no gene match. Germline V gene sequence: CDR1 SGHRS, CDR2 YFSETQ. This CDR3 is CASSQLSTGGGYTF. The CDR3 DNA reads TGCGCCAGCAGCCAACTTTCGACAGGGGGTGGCTACACCTTC.

This clone is labeled as medium-sized. V and J are TRBV6-1 and TRBJ1-2, with D uncertain. The V end was cut by 5 bases, the J end by 6 bases, with 10 bases between. Germline CDR1 and CDR2: MNHNS and SASEGT. The CDR3 extends over 12 amino acids. The DNA for the CDR3 is TGTGCCAGCAGTCCCTTGGGCGATGGCTACACCTTC. This encodes CASSPLGDGYTF.

This clone has ten or more counts. The CDR3 region is CASSSLDRNEQFF. Here the CDR3 DNA reads TGTGCCAGCAGCTCCCTGGACAGAAATGAGCAGTTCTTC. This chain links TRBV11-3 with TRBJ2-1; D perhaps matches TRBD1 (6 bases). Germline assignment: CDR1 SGHNT and CDR2 YENEEA. The CDR3 runs to 13 residues. Deletions cut 4 bases from V and 7 bases from J, with 11 bases between.

The V call is TRBV28, the J call TRBJ2-1; the match to TRBD1 covers 7 bases. V trimming: 5 bases; J trimming: 10 bases; junction bases outside the gene matches: 11. The CDR3 totals 14 residues. Germline assignment: CDR1 MDHEN and CDR2 SYDVKM. This CDR3 is CASSPSTGKEEQFF. CDR3 nucleotide sequence: TGTGCCAGCAGTCCCTCGACAGGGAAGGAGGAGCAGTTCTTC.

This rearrangement joins TRBV7-9 to TRBJ2-2; no reliable D call. The CDR3 is 14 amino acids. CDR1 and CDR2 from the germline V gene are SEHNR and FQNEAQ (reference sequence). With 1 base removed from V and 1 base from J, the gap between germline ends came to 4 bases. In nucleotides, the CDR3 is TGTGCCAGCAGCTTAGTTCTGAACACCGGGGAGCTGTTTTTT. It codes for CASSLVLNTGELFF.

The chain uses TRBV4-2 and TRBJ2-1; no firm D call. V lost 6 bases, J lost 15 bases, and 15 bases lay in between. This CDR3 is built from 11 residues. Germline lookup yields CDR1 LGHNA and CDR2 YNFKEQ. The CDR3 reads CASRTENSLFF. CDR3 bases: TGTGCCAGCAGGACGGAAAATAGCCTGTTCTTC.

This sequence joins TRBV5-1 and TRBJ2-6; D might be TRBD2 (5 bases). The CDR3 totals 15 residues. The germline V and J ends were trimmed by 0 bases and 2 bases, with 6 bases remaining between them. From germline, CDR1 is SGHRS and CDR2 YFSETQ. CDR3 DNA sequence: TGCGCCAGCAGCTTGGCCGGGACTGGGGCCAACGTCCTGACTTTC. The encoded protein is CASSLAGTGANVLTF.

This clone was seen many times. V gene TRBV7-2 combines with J gene TRBJ2-4, with 7 bases fitting TRBD1. CDR1 SGHTA and CDR2 FQGNSA come from the germline V gene. This CDR3 is 14 amino acids long. V trimming: 2 bases; J trimming: 4 bases; junction bases outside the gene matches: 2. The CDR3 is CASSLPGQKNIQYF. For the CDR3, the DNA is TGTGCCAGCAGCTTACCGGGACAGAAAAACATTCAGTACTTC.

The table lists this clone with a few counts. The chain employs TRBV12-3 or TRBV12-4 and TRBJ1-5; D might be TRBD1 (6 bases). The CDR3 extends over 15 amino acids. V lost 2 bases, J lost 7 bases, and 15 bases lay in between. The CDR3 here is CASSLSQGWEQPQHF. CDR3 nucleotides: TGTGCCAGCAGTTTATCACAGGGATGGGAACAGCCCCAGCATTTT.

About this clone: An end of the junction does not agree with germline; a read error may underlie this. J is TRBJ2-2 and V is TRBV20-1; 8 nucleotides line up with TRBD2. CDR1 and CDR2 from the germline V gene are DFQATT and SNEGSKA (reference sequence). This CDR3 comprises 16 residues. CDR3 DNA: TGCAGTGCTAGTGGCCTCGGCGGGAGGCCGACCGTGGAGCTGTTTTTT. This gives the protein CSASGLGGRPTVELFF.

At least ten counts were recorded for this clone. A much larger clonotype is one base distant, so this may be a read error. The rearrangement joins TRBV20-1 to TRBJ1-1, with D perhaps TRBD1 (5 bases). The germline gives CDR1 DFQATT, CDR2 SNEGSKA (reference sequence). There are 13 residues in the CDR3. For the CDR3, the DNA is TGCAGTGCTAGAGGAGACAGACACACTGAAGCTTCCTTT. Protein product: CSARGDRHTEASF.

The chain links TRBV18 to TRBJ2-3; no reliable D call. The CDR3 totals 16 residues. CDR1 KGHSH and CDR2 LQKENI come from the germline V gene. V lost 0 bases and J lost 1, with 11 bases in between. As DNA, the CDR3 is TGTGCCAGCTCACCACCAGTGGGCGAGGGCACAGATACGCAGTATTTT. This encodes CASSPPVGEGTDTQYF.

CDR3 residues: CASSGAGGADEQFF. DNA of the CDR3: TGTGCCAGCAGTGGGGCAGGGGGCGCGGATGAGCAGTTCTTC. The rearrangement joins TRBV6-1 to TRBJ2-1, with 8 bases identical to TRBD1. Germline CDR1 reads MNHNS; CDR2 reads SASEGT. Losses at the gene ends were 4 bases for V and 8 bases for J; bases not matched to a gene: 7. CDR3 length equals 14 residues.

The V call is TRBV5-1, the J call TRBJ2-5; D gene unclear. The germline gives CDR1 SGHRS, CDR2 YFSETQ. Trimming left V 2 bases short and J 0 bases short, with 5 bases between. CDR3 length: 13 residues. DNA of the CDR3: TGCGCCAGCAGCTTCGGTTACCAAGAGACCCAGTACTTC. Translating gives CASSFGYQETQYF.

The chain employs TRBV4-2 and TRBJ1-6, with 7 nucleotides matching TRBD1. The germline gives CDR1 LGHNA, CDR2 YNFKEQ. The ends lost 1 base at V and 8 bases at J; junction bases unmatched: 5. CDR3 size: 15 residues. For the CDR3, the DNA is TGTGCCAGCAGCCAAGGACAGGGCCGTTATTCACCCCTCCACTTT. Its translation is CASSQGQGRYSPLHF.

The chain uses TRBV20-1 and TRBJ1-2; a weak D match, TRBD1 (6 bases). This CDR3 spans 13 amino acids. The germline CDR1 and CDR2 sequences are DFQATT and SNEGSKA (reference sequence). CDR3 in amino acids: CSTWGLGALGYTF. The CDR3 DNA is TGCAGCACATGGGGGCTAGGAGCACTCGGCTACACCTTC.

This clone was seen at least ten times. Just one base apart from a much larger clone, this may be a read error. In the same sample, other DNA sequences code for this CDR3. The rearrangement joins TRBV7-9 to TRBJ2-1; 7 positions agree with TRBD2. V was pared by 6 bases and J by 10 bases, with 21 bases of the junction left unmatched. CDR1 and CDR2 (germline): SEHNR, FQNEAQ (reference sequence). The CDR3 loop spans 17 amino acids. Here the CDR3 reads CASRLSGTGLIVEEQFF. In nucleotides, the CDR3 is TGTGCCAGCAGACTCAGCGGGACCGGCCTTATCGTGGAGGAGCAGTTCTTC.

This clone was found many times. The chain combines TRBV29-1 with TRBJ2-1; TRBD1 matches 8 bases. Unmatched junction bases numbered 7, after V lost 0 bases and J lost 12 bases. The CDR3 runs 13 residues. Germline CDR1 and CDR2: SQVTM and ANQGSEA. CDR3 sequence (DNA): TGCAGCGTTGAAGAGTGGCCCGGGACAGGGCAGTTCTTC. It codes for CSVEEWPGTGQFF.

The chain carries TRBV10-3 and TRBJ2-5; D unclear. Germline V gene lookup returns CDR1 ENHRY and CDR2 SYGVKD. Trimming left V 0 bases short and J 2 bases short, with 10 bases between. The CDR3 has 15 amino acids. The CDR3 reads CAISESAALQETQYF. The CDR3 nucleotides read TGTGCCATCAGTGAGTCGGCGGCATTGCAAGAGACCCAGTACTTC.

The chain links TRBV11-2 to TRBJ2-1; the D is unclear. This CDR3 spans 16 amino acids. V gave up 5 bases and J gave up 6 bases, with 20 bases separating them. Germline CDR1 and CDR2: SGHAT and FQNNGV. This CDR3 reads CASSPYLTGAGNEQFF. CDR3 DNA sequence: TGTGCCAGCAGCCCGTACCTGACGGGCGCTGGCAATGAGCAGTTCTTC. Combining the CDR3 with reference TRBV11-2 and TRBJ2-1 gives the whole variable domain EAGVAQSPRYKIIEKRQSVAFWCNPISGHATLYWYQQILGQGPKLLIQFQNNGVVDDSQLPKDRFSAERLKGVDSTLKIQPAKLEDSAVYLCASSPYLTGAGNEQFFGPGTRLTVL.

By its share, this clone is medium-sized (0.01 to 0.1%). Germline and junction disagree at one end, which may indicate a read error. The V gene is TRBV18, the J gene TRBJ2-7, with TRBD1 matching over 7 bases. Germline V gene sequence: CDR1 KGHSH, CDR2 LQKENI. The length of the CDR3 is 14 residues. The CDR3 sequence is CASSPGQVGSTLRF. CDR3 sequence (DNA): TGTGCCAGCTCCCCCGGACAGGTCGGGTCCACATTGCGCTTC.

V gene TRBV9 combines with J gene TRBJ2-1; 8 bases are a match to TRBD2. Trimming cost V 3 bases and J 2 bases; bases outside gene matches: 10. The CDR3 loop spans 17 amino acids. Germline V gene sequence: CDR1 SGDLS, CDR2 YYNGEE. The CDR3 DNA is TGTGCCAGCAGCGCAAAGCTTGGACTAGCTGCCTACAATGAGCAGTTCTTC. It encodes CASSAKLGLAAYNEQFF.